Sequencing of this T cell receptor beta chain was carried out in a study of T cell responses to AZD1222 COVID-19 vaccine. Produced via immunoSEQ multiplex PCR; TCRdb's table is partial and in-frame only. The sample consists of about 190,000 clones, about 90% of them appearing once. The germline gives CDR1 SGDLS, CDR2 YYNGEE. The CDR3 has 16 amino acids. V dropped 3 bases and J dropped 5 bases, with 18 bases sitting between them. The source is an adult in good health. The rearrangement uses TRBV9 and TRBJ2-1, with TRBD1 as a possible D gene (5 bases). The starting material was peripheral blood, obtained on day 0 of MenACWY control vaccination. This chain's CDR3 is CASSEGLRVSDNEQFF. Here the CDR3 DNA reads TGTGCCAGCAGCGAGGGTCTCAGGGTCTCGGACAATGAGCAGTTCTTC.